This paragraph covers one TCR beta chain sequence. Its antigen is unknown. Base qualities are not at hand, and no much larger clone is one base apart. The immunoSEQ Assay, a bias-controlled multiplex PCR, was used to amplify TCRbeta CDR3 regions from genomic DNA. The study's own analysis went as follows. Within the assay, amplification of reference gene primers was used to estimate how many nucleated cells each sample contained. To quantify the absolute abundance of each unique TCRbeta CDR3 rearrangement, sequence reads were collapsed and filtered. For each sample, productive Simpson clonality was calculated as the square root of Simpson's diversity index over productive rearrangements. TCRdb mirrors the immuneACCESS table, restricted to in-frame sequences. Some clones are absent from its copies; in checked studies, under half trace to an unresolved V gene, and the reason for the others is unknown. V, J and clone size reflect that table, while D and trimming were determined from the DNA. The table for this sample lists some 190,000 clones; about 88% of them were counted only once. Roughly 2.4% of the sample is in the top ten clones.

This entry belongs to a study of blood T cell repertoires in COVID-19 (dated by TCRdb to 2018 to 2021). Broadly, across the study: Collaborator samples came from the United States, Italy and Spain and covered acute and convalescent phases of COVID-19. The prospective study material was composed of cDNA or gDNA derived from T cells, B-cell-depleted T cells, or PBMCs. Subjects who had been exposed to COVID-19, were actively infected with it, or had recovered from it provided the deeply sampled blood TCRbeta repertoires that made up the dataset. A freely available public database, intended as a resource for researchers studying the immune response to SARS-CoV-2, is where the repertoires were released. Samples were obtained from the ongoing ImmuneRACE study (first 160 participants) and from 1,200 or so subjects provided by 6 global collaborators. A de-identified subject ID, COVID-19 status, age in years and sex were almost always included in the sample metadata. Where available, HLA class I and class II types were obtained from metadata supplied by the sample provider rather than from assay-based typing.

What the authors observed across the whole study: The amount of clinical and demographic metadata varied by source and participant and was provided uncurated.

Participants in the prospective study were enrolled through a virtual design, were aged about 18 to 100 years, and lived in 24 United States geographic areas. In the prospective study, cohorts were assigned on the basis of participant-reported clinical history obtained from a screening survey and a study questionnaire. In the prospective study, mobile phlebotomists collected whole blood, serum and a nasopharyngeal or oropharyngeal swab from each participant. Additional blood draws and questionnaires over an approximately two-month period could optionally be provided by prospective study participants. Prospective study blood samples were shipped either frozen or at room temperature before DNA extraction. V is shortened by 1 base, J by 7 bases, and the region joining them spans 14 bases. Measured from the cysteine to the phenylalanine, the CDR3 is 15 residues long. Only the CDR3 DNA is retained, 45 bases long and in frame from the first base. CDR1 LGHDT and CDR2 YNNKEL are derived from the germline V gene (reference sequence).

The TCR sequence derives from a woman in her thirties or forties with acute COVID-19. Sequencing was carried out using PBMCs or T cells enriched from blood (not recorded which). The chain links TRBV3-1 (or the pseudogene TRBV3-2) with TRBJ1-5, with a tentative D gene TRBD1 over 6 matching bases. In nucleotide form, the sequence is TGTGCCAGCAGCCAAGTACCAGGGGTTAGCCAGCCCCAGCATTTT. This gives the protein CASSQVPGVSQPQHF.